Listed here are 15 T cell receptor beta chains from one sample, sequenced in a study of blood T cells in healthy people across ages. The authors ran a second PCR of roughly 6 to 12 cycles using a sample-barcoded 5' primer and a J-beta primer mix. TCRdb reprocessed the 5' RACE reads with MiXCR, giving one entry per CDR3 protein. The sample lists more than 650,000 distinct CDR3 sequences, about 55% seen once, with around 40% in the top ten. Sequenced input: blood. Every receptor here comes from a man of 80 years or more in good health.

This clonotype was detected only a few times. The chain recombines TRBV13 with TRBJ2-4, with D perhaps matching TRBD2 (5 bases). The V end lost 2 bases, the J end lost 1 base, and 6 bases lay between the germline ends. CDR1 is PRHDT and CDR2 is FYEKMQ in the germline V gene (reference sequence). CDR3 length: 14 residues. CDR3 sequence (DNA): TGTGCCAGCAGCTTAACGGGGGCCAAAAACATTCAGTACTTC. Translation gives CASSLTGAKNIQYF.

The CDR3 DNA follows: TGTGCCATCCTAGCGGGAACCTACAATGAGCAGTACTTC. It is translated as CAILAGTYNEQYF. The chain combines TRBV10-3 with TRBJ2-5; TRBD2 aligns across 9 bases. The CDR3 consists of 13 residues. The trim removed 8 bases at V and 11 bases at J, leaving 12 bases unmatched. Germline assignment: CDR1 ENHRY and CDR2 SYGVKD.

The chain joins TRBV7-2 to TRBJ2-7; D may be TRBD1 (5 bases). The ends were cut back, 4 bases at V and 1 base at J, with 11 bases in the middle. The germline CDR1 and CDR2 sequences are SGHTA and FQGNSA. The CDR3 is made up of 14 amino acids. In DNA form, the CDR3 reads TGTGCCAGCAGCTCACAGACAGCGTCCTACGAGCAGTACTTC. Residues: CASSSQTASYEQYF.

This clonotype turned up a few times. At one end, the junction sequence differs from germline, possibly due to a read error. The chain combines TRBV2 with TRBJ2-3; 13 bases align to TRBD2. The length of the CDR3 is 17 residues. Germline V CDR1 and CDR2: SNHLY, FYNNEI. CDR3 residues: CASREARLAGGSDTQYF. DNA for the CDR3: TGTGCCAGCAGAGAAGCCCGACTAGCGGGAGGATCAGATACGCAGTATTTT.

For this clonotype: One end of the junction varies from germline; a read error may be responsible. The rearrangement uses TRBV7-2 and TRBJ2-5; no clear D gene. Germline CDR1 is SGHTA and CDR2 is FQGNSA. The CDR3 length is 13 residues. This CDR3 is CASSLRYQGTQYF. DNA for the CDR3: TGTGCCAGCAGCTTAAGGTACCAAGGGACCCAGTACTTC. The whole variable domain, remainder taken from reference TRBV7-2 and TRBJ2-5, is GAGVSQSPSNKVTEKGKDVELRCDPISGHTALYWYRQSLGQGLEFLIYFQGNSAPDKSGLPSDRFSAERTGGSVSTLTIQRTQQEDSAVYLCASSLRYQGTQYFGPGTRLLVL.

The chain recombines TRBV5-1 with TRBJ2-1, with TRBD1 matching 11 bases. V lost 4 bases and J lost 12; bases outside the gene matches: 9. The CDR3 sequence is 14 residues long. Germline V gene data show CDR1 as SGHRS and CDR2 as YFSETQ. Here the CDR3 reads CASSPTGQGAGQFF. CDR3 nucleotide sequence: TGCGCCAGCAGCCCGACTGGACAGGGGGCTGGGCAGTTCTTC. Together with reference TRBV5-1 and TRBJ2-1, the CDR3 gives the full variable domain: KAGVTQTPRYLIKTRGQQVTLSCSPISGHRSVSWYQQTPGQGLQFLFEYFSETQRNKGNFPGRFSGRQFSNSRSEMNVSTLELGDSALYLCASSPTGQGAGQFFGPGTRLTVL.

This chain uses TRBV4-2 with TRBJ1-6, with D perhaps matching TRBD1 (6 bases). V was shortened by 2 bases and J by 0 bases, with 29 bases between the two germline ends. The germline gives CDR1 LGHNA, CDR2 YNFKEQ. This CDR3 has 23 amino acids. CDR3 amino acids: CASSQRSLEQGRAGSSYNSPLHF. The DNA for the CDR3 is TGTGCCAGCAGCCAAAGAAGCCTAGAACAGGGACGGGCAGGGAGCTCCTATAATTCACCCCTCCACTTT.

This chain links TRBV5-1 with TRBJ2-6; weak D call: TRBD1 (6 bases). The germline V and J ends were trimmed by 0 bases and 2 bases, with 9 bases remaining between them. Germline-derived CDR1 and CDR2 are SGHRS and YFSETQ. The CDR3 runs 16 residues. CDR3 in amino acids: CASSLDRVPGANVLTF. CDR3 DNA sequence: TGCGCCAGCAGCTTGGACAGGGTGCCTGGGGCCAACGTCCTGACTTTC.

This clonotype has more than one count but fewer than ten. The rearrangement uses TRBV5-1 and TRBJ2-1; the D gene is possibly TRBD1 (6 bases). The CDR3 runs to 14 residues. Trimming left V 2 bases short and J 2 bases short, with 8 bases between. Germline-derived CDR1 and CDR2 are SGHRS and YFSETQ. This chain's CDR3 is CASSLQGTYNEQFF. CDR3 DNA sequence: TGCGCCAGCAGCTTACAGGGTACCTACAATGAGCAGTTCTTC.

This chain joins TRBV6-5 and TRBJ1-6; no reliable D call. There are 13 residues in the CDR3. Per germline, CDR1 MNHEY and CDR2 SVGAGI. The germline V and J ends were trimmed by 6 bases and 10 bases, with 13 bases remaining between them. The CDR3 spells CASSTRGESPLHF. Written as DNA, the CDR3 is TGTGCCAGCAGCACACGTGGAGAATCACCCCTCCACTTT.

The CDR3 reads CASSPESAAGELFF. The CDR3 DNA sequence: TGTGCCAGCTCACCCGAGTCTGCGGCCGGGGAGCTGTTTTTT. V gene TRBV18 combines with J gene TRBJ2-2; D remains ambiguous. Between the trimmed V and J ends, which lost 3 bases and 6 bases, there was a span of 11 bases. The CDR3 runs 14 residues. The germline V gene has CDR1 KGHSH and CDR2 LQKENI.

The chain carries TRBV6-6 and TRBJ2-5; 12 nucleotides match TRBD2. CDR3 length: 17 amino acids. Germline lookup yields CDR1 MNHNY and CDR2 SVGAGI (reference sequence). Losses at the gene ends were 0 bases for V and 2 bases for J; bases not matched to a gene: 4. CDR3 DNA sequence: TGTGCCAGCAGTTACTCGCTAGCGGGAGGGATTCAAGAGACCCAGTACTTC. Its protein product is CASSYSLAGGIQETQYF.

This chain uses TRBV7-3 with TRBJ1-2, with TRBD1 matching 9 bases. The V gene end was trimmed by 5 bases and the J gene end by 8 bases; junction bases not matched to a gene: 6. CDR1 SGHTA and CDR2 FQGTGA come from the germline V gene. The CDR3 spans 13 residues. The CDR3 reads CASSPGQGLGYTF. DNA of the CDR3: TGTGCCAGCAGCCCGGGACAGGGACTAGGCTACACCTTC.

Details on this clonotype: At one boundary the junction diverges from the germline segment, which might be a read error. This chain uses TRBV10-2 with TRBJ1-1; 12 bases map to TRBD1. Germline V gene sequence: CDR1 WSHSY, CDR2 SAAADI. This CDR3 region has 21 residues. CDR3 sequence (DNA): TGCGCCAGCAGGGGGGGGACAGGGGGCGCGAGGTCGATACCGAGGAACACGGAAGCTTTCTTT. Translating it yields CASRGGTGGARSIPRNTEAFF.

The chain employs TRBV29-1 and TRBJ1-2, with D possibly TRBD1 on 5 matching bases. This CDR3 spans 14 amino acids. V was shortened by 4 bases and J by 4 bases, with 16 bases between the two germline ends. Germline V gene sequence: CDR1 SQVTM, CDR2 ANQGSEA. The CDR3 protein is CSVAEGPVSYGYTF. The CDR3 DNA reads as TGCAGCGTTGCCGAGGGGCCCGTCTCCTATGGCTACACCTTC.